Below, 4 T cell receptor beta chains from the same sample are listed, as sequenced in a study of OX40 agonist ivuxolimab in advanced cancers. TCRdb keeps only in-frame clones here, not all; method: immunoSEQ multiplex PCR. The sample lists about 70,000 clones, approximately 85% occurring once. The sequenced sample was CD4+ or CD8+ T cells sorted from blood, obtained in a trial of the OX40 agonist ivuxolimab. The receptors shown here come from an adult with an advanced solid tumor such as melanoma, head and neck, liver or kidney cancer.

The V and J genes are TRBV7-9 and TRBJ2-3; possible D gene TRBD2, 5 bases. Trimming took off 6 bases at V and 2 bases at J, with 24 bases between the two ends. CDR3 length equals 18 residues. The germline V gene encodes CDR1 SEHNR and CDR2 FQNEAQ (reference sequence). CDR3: CASRDTSGVRSNTDTQYF. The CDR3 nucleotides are TGTGCCAGCAGGGATACTAGTGGGGTCCGCTCCAACACAGATACGCAGTATTTT.

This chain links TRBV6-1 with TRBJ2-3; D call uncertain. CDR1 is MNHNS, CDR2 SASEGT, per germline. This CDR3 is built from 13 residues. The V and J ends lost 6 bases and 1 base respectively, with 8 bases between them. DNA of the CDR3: TGTGCCAGCAGGGGGTCGGGCACAGATACGCAGTATTTT. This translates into CASRGSGTDTQYF.

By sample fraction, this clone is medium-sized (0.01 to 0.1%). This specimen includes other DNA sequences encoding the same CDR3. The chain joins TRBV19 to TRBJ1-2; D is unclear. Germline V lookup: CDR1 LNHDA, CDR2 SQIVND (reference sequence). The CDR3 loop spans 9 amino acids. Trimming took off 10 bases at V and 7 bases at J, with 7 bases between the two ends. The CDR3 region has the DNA TGTGCCACAGGCCCTGGCTACACCTTC. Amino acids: CATGPGYTF.

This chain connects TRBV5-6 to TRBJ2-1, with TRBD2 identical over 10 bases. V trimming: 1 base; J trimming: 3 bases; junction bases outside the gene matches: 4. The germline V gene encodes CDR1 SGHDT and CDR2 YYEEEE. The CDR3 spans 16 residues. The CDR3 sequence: CASSLLAGANYNEQFF. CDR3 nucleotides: TGTGCCAGCAGCTTGCTAGCGGGGGCTAACTACAATGAGCAGTTCTTC.